A selection of T cell receptor beta chains follows, all from one sample in a study of blood T cell repertoires in COVID-19. Method: immunoSEQ multiplex PCR; TCRdb's copy keeps in-frame clones and lacks some. Here the sample spans 350,000 to 450,000 clones, 85% to 90% being singletons. Input material: peripheral blood. The origin of the receptors is a human donor in a cohort sampled during active COVID-19. Each CDR3 is given with its conserved first and last residue. Each record gives: V gene, D gene, J gene, CDR3 DNA, CDR3 protein. D genes are given only for firm matches.

>TRBV10-1|NA|TRBJ1-1
TGCGCCAGCAGTGAGCTGCAAACAAGGGGAGCTTTCTTT
CASSELQTRGAFF
>TRBV14|TRBD1|TRBJ2-7
TGTGCCAGCAGCCAAGATGGGACAGGTTACGAGCAGTACTTC
CASSQDGTGYEQYF
>TRBV11-2|NA|TRBJ1-2
TGTGCCAGCAGATATACCGGGACACTCAACTATGGCTACACCTTC
CASRYTGTLNYGYTF
>TRBV24-1|NA|TRBJ2-2
TGTGCCGTGGAGGGGCCCTCGAACACCGGGGAGCTGTTTTTT
CAVEGPSNTGELFF
>TRBV6-6|TRBD1|TRBJ2-7
TGTGCCAGCAGTTACAGGGGGCAGGGGGATCGCGAGCAGTACTTC
CASSYRGQGDREQYF
>TRBV28|NA|TRBJ1-6
TGTGCCAGCAGGTTCCCCGGGGGTTTCGTTTCACCCCTCCACTTT
CASRFPGGFVSPLHF
>TRBV5-1|TRBD1|TRBJ1-5
TGCGCCAGCAGCCCGGGACAGGGGGCAAGTCAGCCCCAGCATTTT
CASSPGQGASQPQHF
>TRBV5-1|TRBD2|TRBJ2-1
TGCGCCAGCAGCTTGGCACATAGCGGGGGGAGCTCCTACAATGAGCAGTTCTTC
CASSLAHSGGSSYNEQFF
>TRBV5-5|NA|TRBJ1-2
TGTGCCAGCAGCCAACAGGATAACTATGGCTACACCTTC
CASSQQDNYGYTF
>TRBV19|NA|TRBJ1-6
TGTGCCAGTAGTATTCGTTCCGACAGGCATTATAATTCACCCCTCCACTTT
CASSIRSDRHYNSPLHF
>TRBV2|TRBD1|TRBJ1-1
TGTGCCAGCAGTGGAGGACAGGGGGAAGGTCGGAACACTGAAGCTTTCTTT
CASSGGQGEGRNTEAFF
>TRBV6-5|NA|TRBJ2-3
TGTGCCAGCAGTTACCTCCAGGGGATGCGCACAGATACGCAGTATTTT
CASSYLQGMRTDTQYF
>TRBV7-7|NA|TRBJ2-3
TGTGCTAGCAGCTTAGGTTGGGGCGAGGCAGATACGCAGTATTTT
CASSLGWGEADTQYF
>TRBV3-1/TRBV3-2|NA|TRBJ2-3
TGTGCCAGCAGCCAAGAGGTTTCCGGTCCTAGCACAGATACGCAGTATTTT
CASSQEVSGPSTDTQYF
>TRBV19|TRBD1|TRBJ1-2
TGTGCCAGTACCGCACAGGGGACGGTGGGCTACACCTTC
CASTAQGTVGYTF
>TRBV5-1|TRBD2|TRBJ2-1
TGCGCCAGCAGCTTCGGGGGAGGGGAGCAGTTCTTC
CASSFGGGEQFF
>TRBV7-2|TRBD2|TRBJ2-5
TGTGCCAGCAGCGCTGGACTAGCGGAGACCCAGTACTTC
CASSAGLAETQYF